A single sample gave rise to the 21 T cell receptor beta chains below, sequenced in a study of a mutant IDH1 vaccine in newly diagnosed glioma. Some clones are missing from TCRdb's copy, which holds only in-frame ones; the method was immunoSEQ multiplex PCR. The table records about 110,000 clones, about 90% of them present only once. Stated time point: week 11, during vaccination. Doses of 300 ug of mutant IDH1 20-mer peptide were given with topical imiquimod. For these TCRs, the target antigens are not known. The material was PBMCs, obtained from a glioma patient whose treatment included an IDH1 peptide vaccine. The receptors were gathered from a woman aged 45-59 years with glioma.

The J gene is TRBJ2-1, the V gene TRBV5-1; 8 bases align to TRBD1. Germline-derived CDR1 and CDR2 are SGHRS and YFSETQ. This CDR3 spans 14 amino acids. The trim removed 7 bases at V and 5 bases at J, leaving 8 bases unmatched. The CDR3 protein is CASRTTGGNNEQFF. The CDR3 DNA is TGCGCCAGCCGAACAACAGGGGGAAACAATGAGCAGTTCTTC.

The chain combines TRBV4-1 with TRBJ2-1; TRBD2 matches 14 bases. J was trimmed by 3 bases and V by 2 bases; bases with no gene match: 3. This CDR3 has 17 amino acids. The germline V gene encodes CDR1 MGHRA and CDR2 YSYEKL. CDR3 sequence reads: CASSQPTSGRDYNEQFF. CDR3 DNA sequence: TGCGCCAGCAGCCAACCGACTAGCGGGAGGGACTACAATGAGCAGTTCTTC.

V and J are TRBV10-3 and TRBJ2-5; D gene ambiguous. The V end was cut by 11 bases, the J end by 3 bases, with 13 bases between. Germline V lookup: CDR1 ENHRY, CDR2 SYGVKD. The CDR3 has 12 amino acids. CDR3 nucleotides: TGTGCCGCCGGACCGCACGAAGAGACCCAGTACTTC. It codes for CAAGPHEETQYF.

The V gene is TRBV20-1, the J gene TRBJ2-3; D unclear. Germline CDR1 DFQATT, CDR2 SNEGSKA (reference sequence). CDR3 length: 11 amino acids. Trimming stripped 1 base from V and 2 bases from J, with 1 base between. CDR3 amino acids: CSARATDTQYF. The CDR3 DNA is TGCAGTGCTAGAGCCACAGATACGCAGTATTTT.

V usage is TRBV5-8 and J usage is TRBJ2-7; unclear D gene. The germline V gene encodes CDR1 SGHTS and CDR2 YDEGEE. Trimming removed 4 bases at V and 0 bases at J, with 14 bases between. The length of the CDR3 is 15 residues. The CDR3 loop is CASSTYQVPSYEQYF. For the CDR3, the DNA is TGTGCCAGCAGCACGTACCAGGTTCCCTCCTACGAGCAGTACTTC.

The rearrangement links TRBV2 to TRBJ2-7; D is tentatively TRBD1 or TRBD2 (5 bases each). There are 17 residues in the CDR3. V gave up 7 bases and J gave up 4 bases, with 26 bases separating them. Germline assignment: CDR1 SNHLY and CDR2 FYNNEI. Here the CDR3 DNA reads TGTGCCAGCAATCCCAGGGAAACCGGACTCAGCCCGTACGAGCAGTACTTC. It encodes CASNPRETGLSPYEQYF. Full variable domain (missing parts from reference TRBV2 and TRBJ2-7): EPEVTQTPSHQVTQMGQEVILRCVPISNHLYFYWYRQILGQKVEFLVSFYNNEISEKSEIFDDQFSVERPDGSNFTLKIRSTKLEDSAMYFCASNPRETGLSPYEQYFGPGTRLTVT.

V usage is TRBV11-3 and J usage is TRBJ2-3; D perhaps matches TRBD2 (5 bases). V lost 6 bases, J lost 3 bases, and 10 bases lay in between. The CDR3 consists of 13 residues. CDR1 and CDR2 (germline): SGHNT, YENEEA. Written as DNA, the CDR3 is TGTGCCAGCAGTTCGGACTTGACAGATACGCAGTATTTT. Residues: CASSSDLTDTQYF.

The chain couples TRBV19 to TRBJ2-6, with 8 bases aligning to TRBD1. CDR1 and CDR2 (germline): LNHDA, SQIVND (reference sequence). This CDR3 region has 18 residues. Trimming took 6 bases from V and 4 from J; bases not matched to a gene: 14. The CDR3 DNA follows: TGTGCCAGTAGGGACAGGGACCCCCGAGTAGACGGGGCCAACGTCCTGACTTTC. Translation gives CASRDRDPRVDGANVLTF.

The V and J genes are TRBV5-1 and TRBJ1-2, with D unresolved. The V end lost 4 bases, the J end lost 4 bases, and 17 bases lay between the germline ends. CDR1 is SGHRS and CDR2 is YFSETQ in the germline V gene. The CDR3 spans 15 residues. CDR3 loop: CASSPRNGSLYGYTF. The CDR3 bases are TGCGCCAGCAGCCCGCGCAACGGCAGCCTCTATGGCTACACCTTC.

This clone has only a few counts. V and J are TRBV28 and TRBJ1-1, with unresolved D. CDR3 length equals 15 residues. Per the germline V gene, CDR1 is MDHEN and CDR2 is SYDVKM. V gave up 2 bases and J gave up 1 base, with 11 bases separating them. CDR3 sequence (DNA): TGTGCCAGCAGTTTAGTTGGCAGCACGAACACTGAAGCTTTCTTT. Residues: CASSLVGSTNTEAFF.

V and J are TRBV5-6 and TRBJ2-2; D not certain. Per germline, CDR1 SGHDT and CDR2 YYEEEE. The CDR3 has 12 amino acids. Trimming stripped 4 bases from V and 7 bases from J, with 8 bases between. DNA of the CDR3: TGTGCCAGCAGCCCAGTCAACGGGGAGCTGTTTTTT. Protein: CASSPVNGELFF.

The V and J genes are TRBV28 and TRBJ1-5, with unresolved D. The CDR3 length is 16 residues. Germline loops: CDR1 MDHEN, CDR2 SYDVKM. V was shortened by 5 bases and J by 4 bases, with 18 bases between the two germline ends. CDR3 sequence (DNA): TGTGCCAGCAGTCTTAGCTGGGGAAGTGGGAATCAGCCCCAGCATTTT. It is translated as CASSLSWGSGNQPQHF.

V gene TRBV7-8 combines with J gene TRBJ1-1; possibly TRBD1 for D (5 bases). The germline V gene encodes CDR1 SGHVS and CDR2 FQNEAQ. Trimming took off 1 base at V and 11 bases at J, with 20 bases between the two ends. The CDR3 is 15 amino acids. The CDR3, as DNA: TGTGCCAGCAGCTTAGTAACCCATGGACACATCCCGGCTTTCTTT. As protein: CASSLVTHGHIPAFF.

Note on this clone: The junction does not match germline at one end; this may be a read error. This sequence joins TRBV7-7 and TRBJ1-5, with 9 bases lining up with TRBD1. CDR1 is SSHAT and CDR2 is FNYEAQ in the germline V gene (reference sequence). CDR3 length equals 17 residues. The CDR3, as DNA: TGTGCTAGCAGCTTAGGTTCGGACAGGGGATTCAATCAGCCCCAGCATTTT. Its protein is CASSLGSDRGFNQPQHF.

V gene TRBV2 combines with J gene TRBJ1-5; no reliable D call. The germline gives CDR1 SNHLY, CDR2 FYNNEI. The germline V and J ends were trimmed by 5 bases and 0 bases, with 11 bases remaining between them. The CDR3 is 15 residues long. The CDR3: CASSSDTYSNQPQHF. CDR3 DNA sequence: TGTGCCAGCAGTTCTGACACCTATAGCAATCAGCCCCAGCATTTT.

The chain couples TRBV5-1 to TRBJ2-7; the match to TRBD1 covers 10 bases. CDR1 SGHRS and CDR2 YFSETQ come from the germline V gene. This CDR3 has 14 amino acids. V shed 4 bases, J shed 3 bases, and the junction held 4 bases outside the gene matches. CDR3 bases: TGCGCCAGCAGCAGGGGACAGGGGATCTACGAGCAGTACTTC. This encodes CASSRGQGIYEQYF.

A few counts support this clone. The rearrangement uses TRBV20-1 and TRBJ1-2; D is ambiguous. Trimming left V 3 bases short and J 2 bases short, with 4 bases between. CDR3 length equals 11 residues. CDR1 DFQATT and CDR2 SNEGSKA come from the germline V gene (reference sequence). The CDR3 loop is CSARSNYGYTF. In DNA, the CDR3 is TGCAGTGCTAGGTCCAACTATGGCTACACCTTC.

This chain connects TRBV19 to TRBJ2-5, with D maybe TRBD1 (6 bases). Trimming removed 1 base at V and 1 base at J, with 13 bases between. The CDR3 is 16 residues long. Germline assignment: CDR1 LNHDA and CDR2 SQIVND (reference sequence). This CDR3 reads CASSIAGTGSQETQYF. CDR3 nucleotides: TGTGCCAGTAGTATAGCGGGAACAGGGAGCCAAGAGACCCAGTACTTC.

The V gene is TRBV18, the J gene TRBJ2-3; D tentatively reads TRBD1 or TRBD2 (7 bases each). The CDR3 consists of 15 residues. In germline, CDR1 is KGHSH, CDR2 LQKENI. The V end lost 5 bases, the J end lost 4 bases, and 16 bases lay between the germline ends. CDR3 residues: CASSVRQGGSDTQYF. The CDR3 DNA reads as TGTGCCAGCTCAGTCCGACAGGGAGGGTCAGATACGCAGTATTTT.

The gene calls are TRBV5-6 and TRBJ1-2, with 9 bases that match TRBD1. CDR3 length: 14 amino acids. J lost 4 bases, V lost 5 bases, and 6 bases had no gene match. The germline V gene encodes CDR1 SGHDT and CDR2 YYEEEE. The CDR3 nucleotides read TGTGCCAGCAGTTGGGACAGGGCCACCTATGGCTACACCTTC. Translating it yields CASSWDRATYGYTF.

J is TRBJ2-1 and V is TRBV29-1; D is unresolved. V was trimmed by 1 base and J by 4 bases, leaving 2 bases between them. This CDR3 contains 11 residues. Germline V gene lookup returns CDR1 SQVTM and CDR2 ANQGSEA. CDR3 sequence (DNA): TGCAGCGTTGAAGGTTACAATGAGCAGTTCTTC. It yields the protein CSVEGYNEQFF.